The next 3 T cell receptor beta chains were all read from a single sample in a study of identical twins. A single record per CDR3 protein comes from TCRdb applying MiXCR to the 5' RACE reads. Altogether 520,000 or so distinct CDR3 sequences are present, around 20% being singletons, with the ten largest covering 0.75% to 0.95%. These data are also associated with another study on T cells expressing NK-cell markers.

Sequencing was done on a sample of CD4+ T cells sorted from blood. These receptors all come from a woman aged 18-29 years in good health.

V is TRBV18 and J is TRBJ2-7; D is tentatively TRBD1 or TRBD2 (6 bases each). V was shortened by 2 bases and J by 7 bases, with 21 bases between the two germline ends. The germline CDR1 and CDR2 sequences are KGHSH and LQKENI. CDR3 length: 16 residues. The CDR3 nucleotides read TGTGCCAGCTCACCATTACCGGAACAGGGAGGTGGAGAGCAGTACTTC. It encodes CASSPLPEQGGGEQYF.

V is TRBV15 and J is TRBJ2-7; D might be TRBD2 (6 bases). CDR3 length: 15 residues. The germline CDR1 and CDR2 sequences are LNHNV and YYDKDF (reference sequence). The ends were cut back, 3 bases at V and 7 bases at J, with 19 bases in the middle. CDR3 in amino acids: CATSRIRRGIKEQYF. CDR3 DNA sequence: TGTGCCACCAGCAGGATACGACGGGGGATCAAGGAGCAGTACTTC.

The chain links TRBV5-1 to TRBJ1-1, with 7 bases identical to TRBD1. Germline V lookup: CDR1 SGHRS, CDR2 YFSETQ. The CDR3 totals 14 residues. Trimming at V came to 3 bases and at J to 2 bases, leaving 4 bases not matched to a gene. The CDR3 DNA reads as TGCGCCAGCAGCTCGGGACAGCCTAACACTGAAGCTTTCTTT. Protein sequence: CASSSGQPNTEAFF.